This TCR beta chain was captured in a study of T cells in Graves' hyperthyroidism and ophthalmopathy (dated by TCRdb to the late 2010s). For context, the study as a whole: Peripheral blood samples were taken at initial diagnosis, before any treatment was given. To identify distinguishing TCR V-J signatures, a discovery cohort of roughly 100 patients was used, comprising 43 with Graves' ophthalmopathy and around 60 with stable Graves' hyperthyroidism. An independent validation cohort of 18 to 20 hyperthyroidism patients and 17 patients who later progressed to ophthalmopathy tested prospective prediction of ophthalmopathy. The 95 to 100 discovery patients were divided at random into training and test sets in a 7:3 ratio. In over five Graves' hyperthyroidism patients, the study also compared T-cell repertoires from thyroid tissue with T-cell repertoires from blood. Following sampling, methimazole starting at 30 mg daily was given to hyperthyroidism patients, and high-dose intravenous methylprednisolone was given to ophthalmopathy patients. According to the paper, TCR Vbeta CDR3 sequencing was carried out on approximately 140 peripheral blood samples, which came from 40 to 45 ophthalmopathy, fewer than 80 hyperthyroidism and roughly 17 progressor patients.

The TCR beta CDR3 regions were amplified from RNA transcripts. The first round of RT-PCR for the TCR CDR3 was performed with the HTBI primer set and the Qiagen OneStep RT-PCR kit. The libraries were constructed in a second round of multiplex PCR and then size-selected and purified. Paired-end sequencing of the libraries was performed with 100 bp reads on an Illumina HiSeq2000. The authors' analysis ran thus. SOAPnuke was used to process the raw data, removing reads that contained adapters or uncalled bases, had a mean Phred below 15, or lacked an exact match to the constant primer or identifier. High-quality paired reads were merged with COPE v1.2.5, and unique nucleotide sequences were defined as clonotypes. MiTCR v1.1 was used to align the clonotypes against IMGT TRBV, TRBD and TRBJ reference segments. Only V-J combinations with frequency above 0.0001, covering roughly 99% of repertoires, were analysed. A TCS score was defined as the ratio between F50 (clonal expansion) and ExV (chaos), using BLOSUM62-based TCRdist between CDR3 peptides within each V-J. Welch's t-statistics and random forest reduced around 510 V-J features to 13, which were used in a naive Bayes classifier (R e1071). The Morisita-Horn index was used to measure how similar the thyroid and blood repertoires were. TCRdb took the public reads, trimmed them with fastp at Q25, ran MiXCR for clone calling and kept in-frame beta chains. Rows with a matching CDR3 protein are joined into one entry that keeps the most common DNA and genes. TCRdb, not the authors, supplied the V and J calls. This sample has 800,000 or so distinct CDR3 sequences in its table, and more than 30% of those were observed once. The ten most abundant clones make up 7.5% to 9.5% of the sample.

Overall study outcomes, separate from this receptor: Sample size was not statistically predetermined, and blinding of investigators to group allocation was not performed. In validation, progression to ophthalmopathy was predicted by the model with roughly 69% sensitivity and nearly 75% specificity, a median of roughly 6 months before onset. Most expanded thyroid clonotypes (frequency above 0.001) were also found in blood, which suggests that blood repertoires may mirror thyroid immune responses. In cross-validation, a model built on a 13 V-J signature told ophthalmopathy apart from stable hyperthyroidism with 87.88% sensitivity and approximately 81% specificity, and in testing the same model reached 80%/75%.

The CDR3 contains 15 residues, cysteine and phenylalanine counted. Only the CDR3 portion is preserved as DNA: 45 bases, with reading frame beginning at the first base. CDR1 and CDR2 are read off the germline V gene as SGHTA and FQGNSA. Germline trimming amounts to 5 bases on V and 9 bases on J, with 10 as the count of junction bases outside the gene matches. Stable Graves' hyperthyroidism was defined as the absence of progression to ophthalmopathy over 18 months of follow-up. Hyperthyroidism patients were aged 18 to 65 years and newly diagnosed, with disease duration of less than 2 months. Patients with uncontrolled infections, other autoimmune diseases, pregnancy or lactation were excluded. Clinical symptoms, serum thyroxine and TRAb, thyroid ultrasound, and orbital computed tomography formed the basis for the diagnoses. Ficoll-Paque density gradient centrifugation was used to isolate PBMCs from approximately 10 ml of fresh peripheral blood. Trizol reagent was used to extract total RNA, and RNA quality was then checked on an Agilent 2100 Bioanalyzer.

This clonotype was counted ten times or more. This receptor's antigen is unknown. Base qualities are missing; no much larger clone stands one base away. Recombination connected TRBV7-2 to TRBJ1-6; the junction holds 7 bases that match TRBD1. The TCR sequence derives from a man aged 18-30 years with Graves' hyperthyroidism. The sequenced sample was blood. The nucleotide sequence is given as TGTGCCAGCAGCCGTAGACAGGGAGGAGGTTCACCCCTCCACTTT. Translated, it gives CASSRRQGGGSPLHF.